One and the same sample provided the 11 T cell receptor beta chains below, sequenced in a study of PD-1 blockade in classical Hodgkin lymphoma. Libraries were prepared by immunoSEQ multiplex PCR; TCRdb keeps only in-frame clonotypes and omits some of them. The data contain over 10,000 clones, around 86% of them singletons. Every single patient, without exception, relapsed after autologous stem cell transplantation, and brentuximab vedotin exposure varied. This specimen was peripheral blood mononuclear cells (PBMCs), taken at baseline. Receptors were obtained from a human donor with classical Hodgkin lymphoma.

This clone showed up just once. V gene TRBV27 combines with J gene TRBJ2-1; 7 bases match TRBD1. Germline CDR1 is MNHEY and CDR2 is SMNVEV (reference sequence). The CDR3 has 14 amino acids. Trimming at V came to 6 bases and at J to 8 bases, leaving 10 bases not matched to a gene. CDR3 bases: TGTGCCAGCAGACTGACAGGGTCAAAGGATGAGCAGTTCTTC. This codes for CASRLTGSKDEQFF.

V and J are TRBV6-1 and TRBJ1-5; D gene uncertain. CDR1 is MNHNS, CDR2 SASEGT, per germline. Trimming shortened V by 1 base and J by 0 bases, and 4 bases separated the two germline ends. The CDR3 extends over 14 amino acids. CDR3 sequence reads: CASSEGYSNQPQHF. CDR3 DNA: TGTGCCAGCAGTGAAGGATATAGCAATCAGCCCCAGCATTTT.

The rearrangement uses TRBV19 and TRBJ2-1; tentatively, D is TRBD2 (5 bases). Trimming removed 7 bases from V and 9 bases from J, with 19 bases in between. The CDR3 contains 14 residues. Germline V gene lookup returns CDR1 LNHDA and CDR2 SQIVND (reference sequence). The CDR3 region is CASMVLASLGEQFF. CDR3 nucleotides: TGTGCCAGTATGGTTTTAGCGTCTCTGGGTGAGCAGTTCTTC.

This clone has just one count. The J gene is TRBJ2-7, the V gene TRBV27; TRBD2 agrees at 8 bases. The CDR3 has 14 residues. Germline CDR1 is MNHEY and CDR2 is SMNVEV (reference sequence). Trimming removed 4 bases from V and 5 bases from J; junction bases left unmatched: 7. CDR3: CASSSRLARNEQYF. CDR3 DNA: TGTGCCAGCAGTTCAAGACTAGCGAGGAACGAGCAGTACTTC.

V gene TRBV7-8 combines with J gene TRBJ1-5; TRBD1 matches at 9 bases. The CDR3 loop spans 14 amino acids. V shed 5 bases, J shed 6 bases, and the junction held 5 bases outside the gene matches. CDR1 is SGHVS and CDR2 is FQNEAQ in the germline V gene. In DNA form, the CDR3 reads TGTGCCAGCAGCCTCACAGGGGGCAGTCAGCCCCAGCATTTT. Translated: CASSLTGGSQPQHF.

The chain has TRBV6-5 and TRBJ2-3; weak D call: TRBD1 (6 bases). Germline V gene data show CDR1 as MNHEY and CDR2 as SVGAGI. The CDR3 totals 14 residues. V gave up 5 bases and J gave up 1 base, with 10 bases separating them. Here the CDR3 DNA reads TGTGCCAGCAGTCTTAGACAGGGCACAGATACGCAGTATTTT. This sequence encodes CASSLRQGTDTQYF.

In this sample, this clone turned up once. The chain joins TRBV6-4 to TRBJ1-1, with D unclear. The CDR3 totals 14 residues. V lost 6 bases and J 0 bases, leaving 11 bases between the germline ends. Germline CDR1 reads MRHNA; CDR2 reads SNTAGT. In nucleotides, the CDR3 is TGTGCCAGCAGAGTTACGGAGATGAACACTGAAGCTTTCTTT. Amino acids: CASRVTEMNTEAFF.

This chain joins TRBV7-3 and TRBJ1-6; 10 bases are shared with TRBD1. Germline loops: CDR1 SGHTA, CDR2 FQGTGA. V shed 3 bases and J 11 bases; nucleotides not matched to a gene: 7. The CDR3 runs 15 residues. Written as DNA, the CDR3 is TGTGCCAGCAGCTTCGACTCGACAGGGGGCGCACCCCTCCACTTT. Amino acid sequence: CASSFDSTGGAPLHF.

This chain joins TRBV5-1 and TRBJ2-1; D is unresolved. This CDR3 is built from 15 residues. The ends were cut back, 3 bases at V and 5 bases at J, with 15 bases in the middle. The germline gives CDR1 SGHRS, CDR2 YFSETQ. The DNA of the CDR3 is TGCGCCAGCAGCTATGACTTACCATGGGACAATGAGCAGTTCTTC. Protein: CASSYDLPWDNEQFF. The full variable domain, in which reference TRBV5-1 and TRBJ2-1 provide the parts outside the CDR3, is KAGVTQTPRYLIKTRGQQVTLSCSPISGHRSVSWYQQTPGQGLQFLFEYFSETQRNKGNFPGRFSGRQFSNSRSEMNVSTLELGDSALYLCASSYDLPWDNEQFFGPGTRLTVL.

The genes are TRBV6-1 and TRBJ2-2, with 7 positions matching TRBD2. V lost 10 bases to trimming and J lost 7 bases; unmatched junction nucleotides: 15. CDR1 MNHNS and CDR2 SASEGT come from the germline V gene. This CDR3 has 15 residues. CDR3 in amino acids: CATTPRTGGGGELFF. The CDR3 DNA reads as TGTGCCACCACCCCGCGGACGGGGGGTGGCGGGGAGCTGTTTTTT.

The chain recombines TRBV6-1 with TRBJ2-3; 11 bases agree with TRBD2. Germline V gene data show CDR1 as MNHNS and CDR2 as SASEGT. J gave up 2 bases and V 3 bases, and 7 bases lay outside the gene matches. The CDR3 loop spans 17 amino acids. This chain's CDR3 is CASSDVLAGGLTDTQYF. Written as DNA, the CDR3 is TGTGCCAGCAGTGATGTCCTAGCGGGAGGACTCACAGATACGCAGTATTTT.